One and the same sample provided the 15 T cell receptor beta chains below, sequenced in a study of T cells in Graves' hyperthyroidism and ophthalmopathy. TCR beta CDR3 sequences were amplified from RNA transcripts. An initial round of RT-PCR targeting the TCR CDR3 relied on the HTBI primer set. TCRdb itself ran the multiplex PCR reads through MiXCR, one entry per CDR3 protein. The repertoire holds around 500,000 distinct CDR3 sequences, with 15% to 20% as singletons. The sequencing sample was made of blood. Receptor source: a woman in her thirties with Graves' ophthalmopathy.

This clonotype was detected only a few times. The chain has TRBV4-3 and TRBJ1-6; D is ambiguous. The germline V gene has CDR1 LGHNA and CDR2 YSLEER. The CDR3 extends over 13 amino acids. V lost 5 bases to trimming and J lost 8 bases, with 10 bases between them. CDR3 sequence (DNA): TGCGCCAGCAGCTATCTGCGAGATTCACCCCTCCACTTT. Its translation is CASSYLRDSPLHF.

Many counts were recorded for this clonotype. The V and J genes are TRBV12-5 and TRBJ1-1; the match to TRBD1 covers 9 bases. Per the germline V gene, CDR1 is LGHNT and CDR2 is FRNRAP. The CDR3 loop spans 15 amino acids. Losses at the gene ends were 6 bases for V and 5 bases for J; bases not matched to a gene: 10. DNA for the CDR3: TGTGCTAGTGGATCTGGCGGGACAGGGTTTACTGAAGCTTTCTTT. As protein: CASGSGGTGFTEAFF.

Many counts were recorded for this clonotype. The chain recombines TRBV11-3 with TRBJ2-1; 11 bases fit TRBD2. CDR1 and CDR2 (germline): SGHNT, YENEEA. The CDR3 runs to 17 residues. The trim removed 1 base at V and 7 bases at J, leaving 9 bases unmatched. The CDR3 loop reads CASSLGALAGVKNEQFF. CDR3 in DNA: TGTGCCAGCAGCTTAGGCGCACTAGCGGGAGTAAAGAATGAGCAGTTCTTC.

This clonotype was counted a few times. V is TRBV19 and J is TRBJ1-5, with D maybe TRBD1 (6 bases). This CDR3 is built from 15 residues. CDR1 and CDR2 (germline): LNHDA, SQIVND (reference sequence). V gave up 3 bases and J gave up 0 bases, with 9 bases separating them. The CDR3 coding sequence is TGTGCCAGTAGTATGGGGGGCAGTAGCAATCAGCCCCAGCATTTT. Translation: CASSMGGSSNQPQHF.

This clonotype occurred many times. The chain combines TRBV30 with TRBJ1-5, with TRBD1 matching over 8 bases. Per germline, CDR1 GTSNPN and CDR2 SVGIG (reference sequence). The CDR3 extends over 14 amino acids. Germline trimming cut 2 bases from V and 6 bases from J; bases unmatched to any gene: 6. CDR3 nucleotide sequence: TGTGCCTGGAGTCATAGGACAGGGCGTCAGCCCCAGCATTTT. Amino acid sequence: CAWSHRTGRQPQHF.

This clonotype was counted at least ten times. The chain uses TRBV7-2 and TRBJ1-2; D not resolved. Germline CDR1 and CDR2: SGHTA and FQGNSA. The ends were cut back, 1 base at V and 10 bases at J, with 7 bases in the middle. This CDR3 is built from 11 residues. As DNA, the CDR3 is TGTGCCAGCAGCTTAGGTAGCAACTACACCTTC. Translation: CASSLGSNYTF. Full variable domain (outside the CDR3, taken from reference TRBV7-2 and TRBJ1-2): GAGVSQSPSNKVTEKGKDVELRCDPISGHTALYWYRQSLGQGLEFLIYFQGNSAPDKSGLPSDRFSAERTGGSVSTLTIQRTQQEDSAVYLCASSLGSNYTFGSGTRLTVV.

This chain uses TRBV28 with TRBJ1-6; D remains unclear. The CDR3 totals 19 residues. In germline, CDR1 is MDHEN, CDR2 SYDVKM. V was trimmed by 8 bases and J by 6 bases, leaving 29 bases between them. The CDR3 reads CASLGRQGNGYFSNSPLHF. CDR3 DNA sequence: TGTGCCAGCCTCGGACGACAAGGAAATGGGTACTTTAGTAATTCACCCCTCCACTTT.

The sample holds many counts of this clonotype. This chain joins TRBV5-1 and TRBJ2-1, with 7 bases identical to TRBD2. The CDR3 runs 17 residues. The V segment lost 4 bases and the J segment 4 bases; nucleotides outside the gene matches: 14. Germline V gene sequence: CDR1 SGHRS, CDR2 YFSETQ. Here the CDR3 DNA reads TGCGCCAGCAGCGTACCATTGGAGGGAGGGCCATACAATGAGCAGTTCTTC. As protein: CASSVPLEGGPYNEQFF.

Remarks on this clonotype: A much larger clone is a single base away; this may be a read error. The conserved phenylalanine or tryptophan is not found at the CDR3 terminus, so this likely reflects a read error. This chain connects TRBV7-2 to TRBJ2-3; TRBD1 agrees at 7 bases. Per germline, CDR1 SGHTA and CDR2 FQGNSA. The V gene end was trimmed by 5 bases and the J gene end by 0 bases; junction bases not matched to a gene: 5. The CDR3 spans 15 residues. CDR3 bases: TGTGCCAGCAGCCGTGGGACAGCTAGCACAGATACGCAGTATTCT. Amino acids: CASSRGTASTDTQYS.

Ten or more counts support this clonotype. The chain couples TRBV2 to TRBJ2-3; D gene ambiguous. The CDR3 is 15 residues long. Germline V gene data show CDR1 as SNHLY and CDR2 as FYNNEI. V shed 2 bases and J shed 4 bases, with 13 bases lying between them. The CDR3 DNA is TGTGCCAGCAGTGAAATAGGTAACGACCCAGATACGCAGTATTTT. Translating it yields CASSEIGNDPDTQYF. Drawing the rest from reference TRBV2 and TRBJ2-3, the complete variable domain is EPEVTQTPSHQVTQMGQEVILRCVPISNHLYFYWYRQILGQKVEFLVSFYNNEISEKSEIFDDQFSVERPDGSNFTLKIRSTKLEDSAMYFCASSEIGNDPDTQYFGPGTRLTVL.

This clonotype was counted at least ten times. This chain joins TRBV20-1 and TRBJ2-3; maybe TRBD2 (6 bases). CDR3 size: 13 residues. V lost 3 bases and J 6 bases, leaving 13 bases between the germline ends. Germline loops: CDR1 DFQATT, CDR2 SNEGSKA (reference sequence). In DNA form, the CDR3 reads TGCAGTGCTAGGACTAGTCTTGTTGATACGCAGTATTTT. Translation: CSARTSLVDTQYF.

In this sample, this clonotype turned up a few times. The chain combines TRBV28 with TRBJ1-2; D ambiguous. With 2 bases removed from V and 12 bases from J, the gap between germline ends came to 10 bases. This CDR3 spans 11 amino acids. CDR1 MDHEN and CDR2 SYDVKM come from the germline V gene. The DNA of the CDR3 is TGTGCCAGCAGTTTACAACAGTTCCACACCTTC. Translated, it gives CASSLQQFHTF.

The chain links TRBV30 to TRBJ2-5, with 9 bases lining up with TRBD2. J gave up 6 bases and V 1 base, and 6 bases lay outside the gene matches. Germline V gene sequence: CDR1 GTSNPN, CDR2 SVGIG (reference sequence). This CDR3 region has 14 residues. CDR3 DNA sequence: TGTGCCTGGAGTGGGCTAGCGGGACTTCAGACCCAGTACTTC. Its translation is CAWSGLAGLQTQYF.

The chain is built from TRBV5-4 and TRBJ1-2; 8 nucleotides line up with TRBD1. The CDR3 is made up of 14 amino acids. Germline V CDR1 and CDR2: SGHNT, YYREEE (reference sequence). The V gene end was trimmed by 5 bases and the J gene end by 4 bases; junction bases not matched to a gene: 7. CDR3 coding DNA: TGTGCCAGCAGTATTGGACAGGGTATCTATGGCTACACCTTC. Protein: CASSIGQGIYGYTF.

This clonotype was seen ten or more times. The chain is built from TRBV6-2 or TRBV6-3 and TRBJ2-1, with D possibly matching TRBD2 (6 bases). V was shortened by 2 bases and J by 10 bases, with 9 bases between the two germline ends. Germline V gene lookup returns CDR1 MNHEY and CDR2 SVGEGT. This CDR3 has 12 amino acids. As DNA, the CDR3 is TGTGCCAGCAGTTACCTAGCGTCCGAGCAGTTCTTC. It yields the protein CASSYLASEQFF.